This T cell receptor (beta chain) emerged from a study of beta chain features in type 1 diabetes. Every participating donor gave one draw, a heparinised blood sample averaging about 100 mL. Every sorted population was more than 95% pure. Per the germline V gene, CDR1 is SQVTM and CDR2 is ANQGSEA. There are 16 residues in the CDR3. The germline V and J ends were trimmed by 0 bases and 7 bases, with 19 bases remaining between them. This clone occurred a few times. Its antigen is not identified. The authors reverse transcribed all of the isolated RNA, so sequencing captured expressed TCRB transcripts. Assay: immunoSEQ multiplex PCR; the TCRdb copy retains only in-frame clones and omits some. The sample shows hundreds of thousands of clones, roughly 13% of them seen only once. Overall study results and limits: Whether HLA type influences TCRB rearrangement remained unresolved here. Researchers report that Type 1 diabetes patients had moderately but significantly shorter TCRB CDR3s across all four CD4+ subsets. Type 1 diabetes patients showed fewer insertions and more deletions at VDJ junctions.

This chain connects TRBV29-1 to TRBJ2-1, with D possibly matching TRBD1 (5 bases). Sequenced: naive CD4+ T cells from blood. The TCR comes from a man aged 18 to 35 with type 1 diabetes. The CDR3 region has the DNA TGCAGCGTTGAAGATTCTGGGAATTGGTACAGGAATGAGCAGTTCTTC. Translating it yields CSVEDSGNWYRNEQFF.